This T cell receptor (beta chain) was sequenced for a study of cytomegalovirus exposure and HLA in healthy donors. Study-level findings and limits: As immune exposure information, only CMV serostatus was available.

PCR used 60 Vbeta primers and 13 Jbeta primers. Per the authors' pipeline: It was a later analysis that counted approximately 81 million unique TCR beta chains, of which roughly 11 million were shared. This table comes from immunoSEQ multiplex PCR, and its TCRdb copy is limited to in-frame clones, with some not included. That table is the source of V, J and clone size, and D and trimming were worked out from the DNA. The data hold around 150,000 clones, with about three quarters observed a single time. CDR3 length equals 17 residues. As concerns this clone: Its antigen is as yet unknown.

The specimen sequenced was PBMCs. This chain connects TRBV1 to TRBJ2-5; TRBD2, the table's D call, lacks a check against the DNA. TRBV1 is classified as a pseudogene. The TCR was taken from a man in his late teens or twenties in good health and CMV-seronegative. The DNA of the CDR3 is TGCACCAGCACCGAACGGGGACTAGCGGGAGTGGGGGAGACCCAGTACTTC. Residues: CTSTERGLAGVGETQYF.